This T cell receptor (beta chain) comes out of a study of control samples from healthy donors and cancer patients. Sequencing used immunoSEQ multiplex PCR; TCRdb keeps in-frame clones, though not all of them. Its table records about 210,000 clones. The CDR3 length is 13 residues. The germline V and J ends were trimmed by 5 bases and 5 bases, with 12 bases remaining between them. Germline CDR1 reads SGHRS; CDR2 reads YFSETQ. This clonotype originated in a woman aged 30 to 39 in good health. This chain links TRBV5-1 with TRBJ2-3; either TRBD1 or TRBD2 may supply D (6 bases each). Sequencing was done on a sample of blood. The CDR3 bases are TGCGCCAGCAGGTGGAAGGGGGGAGATACGCAGTATTTT. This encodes CASRWKGGDTQYF.